Listed below are T cell receptor beta chains from one sample, sequenced in a study of blood T cell repertoires in COVID-19. Only in-frame clones appear in the TCRdb table, and some are missing; sequencing was by immunoSEQ multiplex PCR. This table has more than 35,000 clones, approximately 90% appearing once. The material sequenced was peripheral blood. These receptors came from a man aged 60 to 69 with acute or convalescent COVID-19. CDR3s include the opening cysteine and the closing phenylalanine or tryptophan. Each record gives: V gene, J gene, CDR3 protein.

>TRBV7-8|TRBJ1-6
CASSLVFSGVGQGNSPLHF
>TRBV10-2|TRBJ1-3
CASSPEDTIYF
>TRBV10-2|TRBJ1-5
CASSESSSNQPQHF
>TRBV15|TRBJ1-1
CATSRERPGGIAFF
>TRBV5-1|TRBJ1-1
CASSVRQGGSTEAFF
>TRBV9|TRBJ2-5
CASSSVAEAAETQYF
>TRBV28|TRBJ2-6
CASSFSGQGVSGANVLTF
>TRBV18|TRBJ1-6
CASSPVAFGLVNSPLHF
>TRBV11-2|TRBJ2-4
CASSFRGRPNIQYF
>TRBV27|TRBJ1-1
CASSLVPGRIEAFF
>TRBV4-1|TRBJ2-4
CASSQDDNRGNKLDIQYF
>TRBV20-1|TRBJ2-1
CSASWAGGPYNEQFF
>TRBV6-5|TRBJ2-3
CASTSGGTDTQYF
>TRBV6-5|TRBJ2-1
CASNNGAGTNEQFF
>TRBV18|TRBJ2-7
CASSTGLLSYEQYF
>TRBV10-3|TRBJ1-6
CAISTYRGQGSSYNSPLHF
>TRBV28|TRBJ2-2
CASSLSLARELFF
>TRBV19|TRBJ2-1
CASSLVRNEQFF
>TRBV6-5|TRBJ1-6
CASSLEERSPLHF
>TRBV28|TRBJ2-3
CASSRLAGNTDTQYF
>TRBV5-4|TRBJ2-5
CASSLVGLAGPQETQYF
>TRBV29-1|TRBJ2-3
CSGVTGHFSDTQYF
>TRBV5-1|TRBJ1-2
CASSLAQNYGYTF
>TRBV11-2|TRBJ2-5
CASSPSGARETQYF
>TRBV5-1|TRBJ1-2
CASSNEGIGQGDYGYTF
>TRBV19|TRBJ1-2
CASSITGGAPYGYTF
>TRBV15|TRBJ1-1
CAVSNRDNSEAFF
>TRBV5-1|TRBJ2-1
CASSLRTGGNEQFF
>TRBV5-1|TRBJ2-1
CASSPDGLSYNEQFF
>TRBV30|TRBJ1-1
CAWRSGQGVTEAFF
>TRBV7-9|TRBJ2-5
CASSFGLAVYGETQYF
>TRBV28|TRBJ2-7
CASIDRAHFDPYF
>TRBV7-9|TRBJ1-2
CASSLLGGTGNGYTF
>TRBV11-1|TRBJ2-3
CASSLYENRGSDTQYF
>TRBV25-1|TRBJ2-5
CASSRTGEETQYF
>TRBV5-6|TRBJ2-5
CASSFGGQGLAGETQYF
>TRBV10-3|TRBJ2-2
CAISESWLAGANTGELFF
>TRBV7-2|TRBJ2-3
CASSLLGPTDTQYF
>TRBV7-2|TRBJ2-2
CASSRQVINTGELFF
>TRBV28|TRBJ1-1
CASSLTPDRAKAFF
>TRBV6-5|TRBJ2-1
CASSPPGLAGGRGFF
>TRBV7-8|TRBJ1-4
CASSLNGEKLFF
>TRBV11-2|TRBJ2-1
CASSLTSGISRNEQFF
>TRBV5-1|TRBJ1-3
CASSLDSGNTIYF
>TRBV29-1|TRBJ2-2
CSVVSSNTGELFF
>TRBV7-2|TRBJ2-3
CASSSLLANTDTQYF
>TRBV5-1|TRBJ2-7
CASSLGGRAREQYF
>TRBV6-2/TRBV6-3|TRBJ1-5
CASSDLQGVAQPQHF
>TRBV6-6|TRBJ2-7
CASSPPGQGADEQYF
>TRBV25-1|TRBJ2-5
CASSDVSGRVDETQYF
>TRBV11-2|TRBJ1-3
CASSLGAGSGNTIYF
>TRBV28|TRBJ2-7
CASRLRSVAVYEQYF
>TRBV5-1|TRBJ1-5
CASSPEPHSYQPQHF
>TRBV12-3/TRBV12-4|TRBJ1-5
CASSAQGQPQHF
>TRBV30|TRBJ1-5
CAWSVQGNQPQHF
>TRBV19|TRBJ1-6
CASSISGNSPLHF
>TRBV9|TRBJ2-7
CASSPFPDSSYEQYF
>TRBV19|TRBJ2-1
CASSMKGPRGNNEQFF